This TCR beta chain appears in the sequencing data of a study of T-cell memory formation after mild COVID-19. Broader study findings: Researchers report contracting CD4+ clones mostly in CM and EM, with CD8+ clones in EMRA.

TCRdb fed the 5' RACE reads into MiXCR, producing one record per CDR3 protein. The sample lists about 130,000 distinct CDR3 sequences, about 18% occurring once. Turning to this clonotype: The antigen is unknown.

This clonotype was sampled from a man aged 18 to 29 who had mild COVID-19 (a few samples of this study predate the infection). Cell type and time point are not known. Sequencing was carried out using PBMCs or a T cell subset sorted from them (not recorded which).

The CDR3 nucleotides read TGTGCCAGCACCGGACTAGCGGGAGGCGGGAACACCGGGGAGCTGTTTTTT. This codes for CASTGLAGGGNTGELFF. The chain combines TRBV12-3 or TRBV12-4 with TRBJ2-2, with 14 bases fitting TRBD2. This CDR3 has 17 residues. V was clipped by 7 bases and J by 1 base; unmatched bases: 5.